This T cell receptor beta chain comes out of a study of T cells in Graves' hyperthyroidism and ophthalmopathy. Patients between 18 and 65 years old had hyperthyroidism, newly diagnosed and lasting under 2 months. V lost 3 bases, J lost 0 bases, and 9 bases lay in between. This CDR3 has 15 residues. There were TCR beta CDR3 regions amplified from RNA transcripts. A set of HTBI primers served as the primers for a first-round RT-PCR of the TCR CDR3. TCRdb ran MiXCR on the multiplex PCR reads and lists one entry per CDR3 protein. The data show approximately 360,000 distinct CDR3 sequences, around 25% seen once.

The sequenced material came from blood. The chain joins TRBV12-3 or TRBV12-4 to TRBJ2-1, with D unclear. This receptor was identified in a man between 50 and 59 years old with Graves' hyperthyroidism. This chain's CDR3 is CASSLGTLSYNEQFF. CDR3 DNA sequence: TGTGCCAGCAGTTTGGGAACACTCTCCTACAATGAGCAGTTCTTC.